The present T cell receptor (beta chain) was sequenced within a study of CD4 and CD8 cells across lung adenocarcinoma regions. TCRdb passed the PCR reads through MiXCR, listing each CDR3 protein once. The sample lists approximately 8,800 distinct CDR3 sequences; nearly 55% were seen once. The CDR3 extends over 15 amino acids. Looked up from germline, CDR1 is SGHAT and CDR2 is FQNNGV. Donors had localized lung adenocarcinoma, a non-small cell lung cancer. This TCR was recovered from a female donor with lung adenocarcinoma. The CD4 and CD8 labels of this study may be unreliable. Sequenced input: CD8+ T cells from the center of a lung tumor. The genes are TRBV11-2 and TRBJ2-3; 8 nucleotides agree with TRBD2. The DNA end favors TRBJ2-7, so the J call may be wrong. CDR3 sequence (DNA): TGTGGCGGGGGGTTCGGGGGCGGGGCCCAAGATACGCAGTACTTC. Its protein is CGGGFGGGAQDTQYF.